This T cell receptor (beta chain) comes out of a study of T cells expressing NK-cell markers. For the study at large: Each TCR beta repertoire originated in sorted T cells that were CD3+CD56+NKG2C+, CD3+CD56+NKG2C- or CD3+CD56-NKG2C+. The sequencing cohort of eight donors included seven HCMV-seropositive individuals and one seronegative individual.

Concerning this clonotype itself: Its antigen remains unknown.

TCRdb re-called the 5' RACE reads and catalogs CDR3 proteins one per entry, DNA excluded. Its listing shows some 150,000 distinct CDR3 sequences. CDR3 length equals 12 residues. Germline CDR1 SGHDT, CDR2 YYEEEE. Overall study results and limits: Certain NKG2C+ T cell clones were expanded, and their HCMV specificity remained unclear. Of the CD8+ T cells in about 6 donors, about 1.0-7.5% belonged to dominant NKG2C+ clonotypes.

The specimen sequenced was blood T cells: a sorted CD56 or NKG2C T cell subset, CD4+ or CD8+ T cells, or bulk PBMC T cells (not recorded which). This sequence joins TRBV5-6 and TRBJ2-7. The TCR sequence derives from a man between 18 and 35 years old in good health. This CDR3 reads CASSQSAYEQYF.